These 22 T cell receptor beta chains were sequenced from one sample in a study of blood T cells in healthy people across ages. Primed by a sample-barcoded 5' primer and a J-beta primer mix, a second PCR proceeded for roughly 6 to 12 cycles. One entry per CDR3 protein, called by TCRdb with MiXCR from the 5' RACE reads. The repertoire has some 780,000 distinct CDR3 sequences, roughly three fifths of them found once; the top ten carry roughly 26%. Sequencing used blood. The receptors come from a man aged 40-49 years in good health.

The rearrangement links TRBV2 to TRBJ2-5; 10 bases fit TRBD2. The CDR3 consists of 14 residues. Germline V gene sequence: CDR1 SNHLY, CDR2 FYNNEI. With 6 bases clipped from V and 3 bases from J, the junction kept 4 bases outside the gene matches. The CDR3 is CASRRTSGEETQYF. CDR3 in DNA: TGTGCCAGCAGGCGGACTAGCGGAGAAGAGACCCAGTACTTC.

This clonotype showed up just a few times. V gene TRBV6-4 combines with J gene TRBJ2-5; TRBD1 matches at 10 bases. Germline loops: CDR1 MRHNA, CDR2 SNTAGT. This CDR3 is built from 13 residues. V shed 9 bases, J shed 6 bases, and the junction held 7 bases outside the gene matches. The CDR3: CARPEDRGKTQYF. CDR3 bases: TGTGCCAGGCCTGAGGACAGGGGGAAGACCCAGTACTTC.

Here the CDR3 reads CASSYTGTGEDTQYF. CDR3 nucleotide sequence: TGTGCCAGCAGTTACACCGGGACAGGGGAAGATACGCAGTATTTT. The chain recombines TRBV6-2 or TRBV6-3 with TRBJ2-3, with 10 bases aligning to TRBD1. The CDR3 is 15 residues long. Unmatched junction bases numbered 4, after V lost 2 bases and J lost 5 bases. From germline, CDR1 is MNHEY and CDR2 SVGEGT.

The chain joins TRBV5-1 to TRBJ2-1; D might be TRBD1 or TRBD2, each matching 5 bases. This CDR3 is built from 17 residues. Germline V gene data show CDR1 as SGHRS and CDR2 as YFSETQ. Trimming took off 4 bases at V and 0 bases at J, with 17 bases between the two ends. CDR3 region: CASSGRAQATSYNEQFF. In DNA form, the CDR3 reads TGCGCCAGCAGCGGGCGGGCACAGGCCACCTCCTACAATGAGCAGTTCTTC.

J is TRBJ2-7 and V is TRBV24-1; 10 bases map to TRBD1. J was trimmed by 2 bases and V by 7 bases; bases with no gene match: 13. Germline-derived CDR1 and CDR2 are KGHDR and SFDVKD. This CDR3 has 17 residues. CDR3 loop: CATSSTGTGETPYEQYF. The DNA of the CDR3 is TGTGCCACCAGCTCCACCGGGACAGGGGAGACCCCCTACGAGCAGTACTTC.

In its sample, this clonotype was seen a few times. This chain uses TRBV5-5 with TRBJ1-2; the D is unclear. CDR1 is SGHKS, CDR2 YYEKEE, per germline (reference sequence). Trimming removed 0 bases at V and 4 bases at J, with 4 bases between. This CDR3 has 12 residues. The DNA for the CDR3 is TGTGCCAGCAGCTTGGATCCCTATGGCTACACCTTC. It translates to CASSLDPYGYTF. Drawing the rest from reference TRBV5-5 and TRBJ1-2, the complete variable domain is DAGVTQSPTHLIKTRGQQVTLRCSPISGHKSVSWYQQVLGQGPQFIFQYYEKEERGRGNFPDRFSARQFPNYSSELNVNALLLGDSALYLCASSLDPYGYTFGSGTRLTVV.

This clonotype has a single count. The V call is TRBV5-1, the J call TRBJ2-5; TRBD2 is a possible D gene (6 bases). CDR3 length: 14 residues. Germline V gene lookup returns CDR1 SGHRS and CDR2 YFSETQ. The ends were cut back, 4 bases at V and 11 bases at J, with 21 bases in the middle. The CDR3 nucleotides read TGCGCCAGCAGCCCGGGAGAACTTTGGGATGAGCAGTACTTC. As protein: CASSPGELWDEQYF.

CDR3 in amino acids: CASPTWASSYEQYF. The CDR3 DNA reads as TGTGCCAGTCCGACGTGGGCAAGCTCCTACGAGCAGTACTTC. The V and J genes are TRBV12-3 or TRBV12-4 and TRBJ2-7; D is uncertain. Trimming pared 9 bases from V and 0 bases from J, leaving 15 bases between. The CDR3 sequence is 14 residues long.

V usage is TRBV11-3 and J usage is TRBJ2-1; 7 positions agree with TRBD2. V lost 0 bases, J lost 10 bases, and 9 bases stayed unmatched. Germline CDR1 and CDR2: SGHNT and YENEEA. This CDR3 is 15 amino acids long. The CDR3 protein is CASSLDLGSGREQFF. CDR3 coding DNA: TGTGCCAGCAGCTTAGATCTGGGTAGCGGGCGCGAGCAGTTCTTC.

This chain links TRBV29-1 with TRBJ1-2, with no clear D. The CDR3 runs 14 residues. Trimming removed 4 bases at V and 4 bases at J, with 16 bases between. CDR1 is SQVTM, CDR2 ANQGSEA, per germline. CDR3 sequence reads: CSVAGITAVYGYTF. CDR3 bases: TGCAGCGTTGCGGGTATCACAGCAGTCTATGGCTACACCTTC.

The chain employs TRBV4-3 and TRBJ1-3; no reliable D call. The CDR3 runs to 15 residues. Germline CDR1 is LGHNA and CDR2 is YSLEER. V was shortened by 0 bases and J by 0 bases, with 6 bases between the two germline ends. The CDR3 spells CASSQEHLSGNTIYF. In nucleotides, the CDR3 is TGCGCCAGCAGCCAAGAACACCTCTCTGGAAACACCATATATTTT.

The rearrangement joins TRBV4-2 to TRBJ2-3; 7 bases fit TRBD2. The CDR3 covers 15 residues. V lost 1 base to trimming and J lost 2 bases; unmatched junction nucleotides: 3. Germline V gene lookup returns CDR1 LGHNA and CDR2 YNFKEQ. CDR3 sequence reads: CASSQASGYTDTQYF. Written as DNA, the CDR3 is TGTGCCAGCAGCCAAGCTAGCGGATACACAGATACGCAGTATTTT.

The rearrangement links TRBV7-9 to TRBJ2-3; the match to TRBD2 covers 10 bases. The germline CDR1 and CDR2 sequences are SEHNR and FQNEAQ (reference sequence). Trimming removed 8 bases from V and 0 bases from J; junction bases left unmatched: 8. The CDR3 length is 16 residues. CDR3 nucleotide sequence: TGTGCCAGCGGACTAGCGGCAACGGCTAGCACAGATACGCAGTATTTT. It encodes CASGLAATASTDTQYF.

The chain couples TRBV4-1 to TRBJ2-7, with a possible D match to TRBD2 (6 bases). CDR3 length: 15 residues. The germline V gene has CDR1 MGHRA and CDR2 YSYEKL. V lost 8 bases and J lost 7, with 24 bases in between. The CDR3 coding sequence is TGCGCCAGCGGGGAGGAGGGTAACCTTTTTAGGGAGCAGTACTTC. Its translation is CASGEEGNLFREQYF.

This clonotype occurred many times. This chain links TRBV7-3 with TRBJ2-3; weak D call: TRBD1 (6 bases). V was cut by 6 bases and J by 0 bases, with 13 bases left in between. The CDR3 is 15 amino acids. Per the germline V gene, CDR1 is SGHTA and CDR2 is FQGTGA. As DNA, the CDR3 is TGTGCCAGCAGTCGTACAGGGAGTAGCACAGATACGCAGTATTTT. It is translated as CASSRTGSSTDTQYF.

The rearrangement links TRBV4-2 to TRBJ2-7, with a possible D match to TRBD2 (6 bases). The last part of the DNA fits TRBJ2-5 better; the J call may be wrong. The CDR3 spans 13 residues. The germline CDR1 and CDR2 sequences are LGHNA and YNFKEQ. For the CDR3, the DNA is TGTGCCAGCAGCCAAGGGAGGGAGGAGACCCAGTACTTC. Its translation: CASSQGREETQYF.

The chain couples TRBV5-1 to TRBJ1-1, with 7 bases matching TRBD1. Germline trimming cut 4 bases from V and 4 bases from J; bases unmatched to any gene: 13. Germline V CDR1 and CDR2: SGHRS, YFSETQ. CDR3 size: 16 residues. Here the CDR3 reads CASSPLVGQVITEAFF. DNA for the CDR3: TGCGCCAGCAGCCCCCTGGTTGGACAGGTAATCACTGAAGCTTTCTTT.

The CDR3 nucleotides are TGTGCCAGCAGCCTATTGACAGGGGCGAACACTGAAGCTTTCTTT. This encodes CASSLLTGANTEAFF. This rearrangement joins TRBV14 to TRBJ1-1; 8 bases line up with TRBD1. The CDR3 covers 15 residues. V dropped 4 bases and J dropped 1; count of bases not matched to a gene: 5. In germline, CDR1 is SGHDN, CDR2 FVKESK.

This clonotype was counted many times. In nucleotides, the CDR3 is TGTGCCAGCAGTGAGACAGTGAACACTGAAGCTTTCTTT. Protein product: CASSETVNTEAFF. The rearrangement links TRBV7-3 to TRBJ1-1; tentatively, D is TRBD1 (5 bases). V was pared by 6 bases and J by 0 bases, with 8 bases between. CDR3 length: 13 residues. The germline gives CDR1 SGHTA, CDR2 FQGTGA.

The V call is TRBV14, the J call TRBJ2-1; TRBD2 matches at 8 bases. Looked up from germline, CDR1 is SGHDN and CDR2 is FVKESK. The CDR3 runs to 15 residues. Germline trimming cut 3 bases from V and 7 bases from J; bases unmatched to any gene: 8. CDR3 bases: TGTGCCAGCAGCCAGGTGGCGGGAGGAATTAATGAGCAGTTCTTC. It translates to CASSQVAGGINEQFF.

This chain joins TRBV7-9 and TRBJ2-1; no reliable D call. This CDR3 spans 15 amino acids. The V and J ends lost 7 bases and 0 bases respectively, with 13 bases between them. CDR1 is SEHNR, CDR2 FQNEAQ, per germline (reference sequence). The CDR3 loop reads CASINSVSSYNEQFF. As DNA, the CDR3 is TGTGCCAGCATTAACAGTGTTTCCTCCTACAATGAGCAGTTCTTC.

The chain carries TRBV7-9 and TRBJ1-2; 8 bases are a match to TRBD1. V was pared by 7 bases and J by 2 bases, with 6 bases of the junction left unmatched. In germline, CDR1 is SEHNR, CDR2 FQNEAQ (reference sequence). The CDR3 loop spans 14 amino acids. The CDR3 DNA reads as TGTGCCAGCAACCCTAGGACAGGGAACTATGGCTACACCTTC. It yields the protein CASNPRTGNYGYTF. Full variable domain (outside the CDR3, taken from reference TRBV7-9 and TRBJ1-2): DTGVSQNPRHKITKRGQNVTFRCDPISEHNRLYWYRQTLGQGPEFLTYFQNEAQLEKSRLLSDRFSAERPKGSFSTLEIQRTEQGDSAMYLCASNPRTGNYGYTFGSGTRLTVV.